A selection of T cell receptor beta chains follows, all from one sample in a study of blood T cell repertoires in COVID-19. The method was immunoSEQ multiplex PCR; TCRdb's version includes in-frame clones alone and lacks a portion of them. The sample lists over 150,000 clones, around nine tenths occurring once. Specimen: peripheral blood. These receptors were obtained from a woman in her seventies with COVID-19, enrolled during active disease. The CDR3 runs from the conserved cysteine through the conserved F or W.

cdr3_length	j_call	v_call	cdr3_aa
13	TRBJ1-5	TRBV24-1	CATGGAGNQPQHF
14	TRBJ2-5	TRBV30	CAWERGGLQETQYF
15	TRBJ1-4	TRBV27	CASSDTGKPNEKLFF
15	TRBJ2-5	TRBV20-1	CSASRGREGAETQYF
17	TRBJ1-2	TRBV7-9	CASSPEPGMYFNYGYTF
15	TRBJ2-1	TRBV7-9	CASSLTGQAYNEQFF
14	TRBJ2-2	TRBV6-4	CASSGGTATGELFF
14	TRBJ1-3	TRBV7-9	CASSPGTGGNTIYF
14	TRBJ2-2	TRBV18	CASSPRPNTGELFF
13	TRBJ2-1	TRBV9	CASSVGGGNEQFF
16	TRBJ2-1	TRBV4-2	CASSQDARGIYNEQFF
15	TRBJ2-6	TRBV5-1	CASRDQVSGANVLTF
15	TRBJ1-3	TRBV28	CASSNQGVSGNTIYF
12	TRBJ2-7	TRBV14	CASSQTGYEQYF
14	TRBJ1-1	TRBV28	CASSWATARAEAFF
16	TRBJ2-7	TRBV5-4	CASSLSGGRAYNEQYF
17	TRBJ2-1	TRBV7-2	CASSQGASGSLFNEQFF
13	TRBJ2-1	TRBV5-1	CASGASGYNEQFF
12	TRBJ2-7	TRBV10-3	CAIHGSNYEQYF
16	TRBJ1-2	TRBV27	CASSYSPGQGVWGYTF
14	TRBJ2-3	TRBV6-5	CASTRRRADDTQYF
17	TRBJ2-1	TRBV5-1	CASSSRLAGGAYNEQFF
16	TRBJ1-5	TRBV19	CASSILGWGGNQPQHF
14	TRBJ1-1	TRBV6-5	CASRTGTAVLEAFF
13	TRBJ2-3	TRBV5-1	CASSEWRTDTQYF
15	TRBJ2-7	TRBV4-3	CASSQAWQGLYEQYF
15	TRBJ2-5	TRBV7-3	CASSLGQGASETQYF
15	TRBJ2-1	TRBV14	CASSQGGGTGLKQFF
14	TRBJ2-3	TRBV5-1	CASSLTGQPDTQYF
15	TRBJ2-6	TRBV3-1/TRBV3-2	CASSQDLSGANVLTF
15	TRBJ2-5	TRBV6-5	CASSYRGTSEETQYF
16	TRBJ2-3	TRBV18	CASSPPAGGGTDTQYF
11	TRBJ1-2	TRBV15	CATSNQWGYTF
16	TRBJ2-3	TRBV15	CATSRETGASTDTQYF
15	TRBJ2-1	TRBV12-5	CASGQTSGRDNEQFF
14	TRBJ1-2	TRBV29-1	CSVEDPEGRSHYTF
15	TRBJ2-3	TRBV30	CAWSADRGGTDTQYF
16	TRBJ2-3	TRBV7-9	CASSVGLAQSTDTQYF
15	TRBJ2-3	TRBV6-5	CASSYLRLSTDTQYF
15	TRBJ1-5	TRBV10-3	CAISRGQGDDQPQHF
15	TRBJ1-2	TRBV6-2/TRBV6-3	CASSYSSSPRDGYTF
13	TRBJ2-7	TRBV28	CASTTGSAYEQYF
15	TRBJ2-7	TRBV7-3	CASSLNSGASYEQYF
15	TRBJ2-2	TRBV5-1	CASSRDRVDTGELFF
15	TRBJ1-1	TRBV3-1/TRBV3-2	CASSQSGAHGTEAFF
14	TRBJ1-1	TRBV10-3	CAISDGVGVTEAFF
14	TRBJ2-7	TRBV5-8	CASSLRRVSKKQYF
14	TRBJ1-2	TRBV5-1	CASSLVSSNYGYTF
12	TRBJ2-1	TRBV12-5	CASAPLAGPVFF
15	TRBJ2-1	TRBV7-9	CASSLASGPYNEQFF
16	TRBJ2-3	TRBV3-1/TRBV3-2	CASSLAGGMGSDTQYF
13	TRBJ2-2	TRBV6-4	CASSTGNTGELFF
15	TRBJ2-2	TRBV6-5	CASRQEAGDAGELFF